The next 12 T cell receptor beta chains were all read from a single sample in a study of response to subunit inactivated influenza vaccine. TCRdb itself ran the RT-PCR reads through MiXCR, one entry per CDR3 protein. The repertoire holds more than 400,000 distinct CDR3 sequences, with less than 7.5% as singletons. The input for sequencing was PBMCs from blood, taken 23 to 25 months after vaccination. The origin of the receptors is a man aged 50-75 years who received an inactivated influenza vaccine.

V gene TRBV24-1 combines with J gene TRBJ2-5; a possible D gene is TRBD2 (6 bases). V was shortened by 3 bases and J by 4 bases, with 14 bases between the two germline ends. The CDR3 has 15 amino acids. Germline V gene sequence: CDR1 KGHDR, CDR2 SFDVKD. The chain's CDR3 is CATSDPAGTGETQYF. The CDR3 DNA is TGTGCCACCAGTGATCCCGCCGGGACTGGAGAGACCCAGTACTTC.

The sample holds a few counts of this clonotype. The CDR3 nucleotides read TGTGCCAGCAGTTACTGGGGGGCGATGAACACTGAAGCTTTCTTT. It translates to CASSYWGAMNTEAFF. This chain uses TRBV6-2 or TRBV6-3 with TRBJ1-1; tentative D call: TRBD1 (6 bases). Germline V gives CDR1 MNHEY, CDR2 SVGEGT. The V and J ends lost 1 base and 0 bases respectively, with 9 bases between them. The CDR3 loop spans 15 amino acids.

This chain connects TRBV5-4 to TRBJ2-2; possible D gene TRBD2, 6 bases. Germline V gives CDR1 SGHNT, CDR2 YYREEE (reference sequence). V was clipped by 4 bases and J by 4 bases, with 11 bases between them. CDR3 size: 14 residues. CDR3 DNA: TGTGCCAGCAGCGGACGGGGGACCACCGGGGAGCTGTTTTTT. This sequence encodes CASSGRGTTGELFF.

In its sample, this clonotype was seen many times. The chain is built from TRBV7-7 and TRBJ2-7, with D possibly being TRBD2 (6 bases). CDR3 length: 13 amino acids. The V end was cut by 5 bases, the J end by 3 bases, with 11 bases between. Germline CDR1 reads SSHAT; CDR2 reads FNYEAQ (reference sequence). The CDR3 region is CASSPGRGYEQYF. In DNA, the CDR3 is TGTGCCAGCAGCCCCGGGCGGGGCTACGAGCAGTACTTC.

CDR3 in DNA: TGCAGCGTCCTAAGGGGGGGATTCGAGCAGTTCTTC. Translating it yields CSVLRGGFEQFF. The chain combines TRBV29-1 with TRBJ2-1, with a tentative D call TRBD2 (7 bases). Germline V lookup: CDR1 SQVTM, CDR2 ANQGSEA. V was shortened by 6 bases and J by 10 bases, with 16 bases between the two germline ends. This CDR3 contains 12 residues.

The V and J genes are TRBV12-3 or TRBV12-4 and TRBJ1-6; D not certain. Trimming pared 6 bases from V and 10 bases from J, leaving 16 bases between. This CDR3 comprises 14 residues. CDR3 region: CASSFVVPGSPLHF. As DNA, the CDR3 is TGTGCCAGCAGCTTCGTAGTTCCGGGGTCACCCCTCCACTTT.

This clonotype came up a few times. The chain couples TRBV5-6 to TRBJ2-2; the D is unclear. The germline CDR1 and CDR2 sequences are SGHDT and YYEEEE. The CDR3 has 14 amino acids. Trimming stripped 2 bases from V and 4 bases from J, with 9 bases between. The CDR3 sequence is CASSFGSTTGELFF. In DNA, the CDR3 is TGTGCCAGCAGCTTTGGCTCAACCACCGGGGAGCTGTTTTTT.

The V and J genes are TRBV20-1 and TRBJ2-7; D uncertain. The V gene's germline CDR1 is DFQATT and CDR2 SNEGSKA (reference sequence). V lost 6 bases and J lost 0, with 15 bases in between. The CDR3 contains 14 residues. The CDR3 here is CSALLVRSSYEQYF. Written as DNA, the CDR3 is TGCAGTGCCCTCCTCGTCAGGTCCTCCTACGAGCAGTACTTC.

A word on this clonotype: Being one base from a much bigger clone, this may be a read error. The V and J genes are TRBV4-2 and TRBJ2-7; D is unclear. Germline values: CDR1 LGHNA, CDR2 YNFKEQ. This CDR3 contains 13 residues. The CDR3 sequence: CASSQTREGERYF. DNA of the CDR3: TGTGCCAGCAGCCAGACAAGAGAAGGCGAGCGGTACTTC.

This clonotype has more than one count but fewer than ten. The chain uses TRBV7-9 and TRBJ2-7; D may be TRBD1 (6 bases). The germline V and J ends were trimmed by 2 bases and 3 bases, with 20 bases remaining between them. This CDR3 region has 17 residues. Germline assignment: CDR1 SEHNR and CDR2 FQNEAQ (reference sequence). DNA of the CDR3: TGTGCCAGCAGCTTAAATCCCCAGGGGAAAAGGGTCTACGAGCAGTACTTC. It is translated as CASSLNPQGKRVYEQYF.

This clonotype turned up a few times. V gene TRBV7-2 combines with J gene TRBJ2-1; 12 nucleotides match TRBD2. V lost 1 base, J lost 8 bases, and 3 bases stayed unmatched. Germline-derived CDR1 and CDR2 are SGHTA and FQGNSA. This CDR3 spans 15 amino acids. CDR3 region: CASSLVLAGGYEQFF. In DNA, the CDR3 is TGTGCCAGCAGCTTAGTACTAGCGGGAGGTTATGAGCAGTTCTTC.

The gene calls are TRBV5-5 and TRBJ1-2; D is ambiguous. Germline V gene lookup returns CDR1 SGHKS and CDR2 YYEKEE (reference sequence). Trimming cost V 2 bases and J 7 bases, with 18 bases left between them. The CDR3 has 15 amino acids. CDR3 nucleotide sequence: TGTGCCAGCAGCTTCGCGACCCTCCGCGAGGGTGGCTACACCTTC. Its protein product is CASSFATLREGGYTF.